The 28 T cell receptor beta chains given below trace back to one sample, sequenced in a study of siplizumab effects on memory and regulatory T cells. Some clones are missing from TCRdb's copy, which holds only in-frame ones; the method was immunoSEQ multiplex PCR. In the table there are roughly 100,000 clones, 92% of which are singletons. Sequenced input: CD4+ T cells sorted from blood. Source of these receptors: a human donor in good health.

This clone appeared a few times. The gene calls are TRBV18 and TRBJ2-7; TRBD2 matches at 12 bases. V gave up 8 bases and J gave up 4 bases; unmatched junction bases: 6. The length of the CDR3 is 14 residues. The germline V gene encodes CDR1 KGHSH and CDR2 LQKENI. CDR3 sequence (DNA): TGTGCCAGCACGACTAGCGGGAGATCGTACGAGCAGTACTTC. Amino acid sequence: CASTTSGRSYEQYF.

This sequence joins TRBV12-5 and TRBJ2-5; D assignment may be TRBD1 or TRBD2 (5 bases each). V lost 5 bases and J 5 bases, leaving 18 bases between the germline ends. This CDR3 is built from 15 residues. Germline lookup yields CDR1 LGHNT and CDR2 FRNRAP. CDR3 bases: TGTGCTAGTGGTACCTCGGGGCAGTCATCCGAGACCCAGTACTTC. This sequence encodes CASGTSGQSSETQYF.

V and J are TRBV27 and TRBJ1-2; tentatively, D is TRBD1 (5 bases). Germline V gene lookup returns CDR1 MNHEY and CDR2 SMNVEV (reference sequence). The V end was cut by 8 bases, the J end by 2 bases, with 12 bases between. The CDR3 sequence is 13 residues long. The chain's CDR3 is CASGPGANYGYTF. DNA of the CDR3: TGTGCCAGCGGCCCTGGGGCGAACTATGGCTACACCTTC.

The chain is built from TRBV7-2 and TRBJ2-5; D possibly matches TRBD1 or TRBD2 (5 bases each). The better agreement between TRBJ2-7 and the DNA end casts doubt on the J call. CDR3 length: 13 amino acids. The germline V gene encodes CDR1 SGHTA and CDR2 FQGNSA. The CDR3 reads CASSLGGRYEQYF. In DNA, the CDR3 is TGTGCCAGCAGCTTAGGGGGACGTTACGAGCAGTACTTC.

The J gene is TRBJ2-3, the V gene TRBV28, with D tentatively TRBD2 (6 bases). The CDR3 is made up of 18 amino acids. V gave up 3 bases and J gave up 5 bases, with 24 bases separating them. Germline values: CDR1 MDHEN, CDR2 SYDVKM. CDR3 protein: CASSLEGRWGNPGDTQYF. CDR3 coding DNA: TGTGCCAGCAGTTTGGAGGGGAGATGGGGGAATCCAGGAGATACGCAGTATTTT.

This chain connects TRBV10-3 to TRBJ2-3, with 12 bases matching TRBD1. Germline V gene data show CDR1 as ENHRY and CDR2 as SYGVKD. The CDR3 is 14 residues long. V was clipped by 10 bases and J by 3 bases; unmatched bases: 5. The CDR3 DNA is TGTGCCACCATGGGACAGGGGGCGACAGATACGCAGTATTTT. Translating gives CATMGQGATDTQYF.

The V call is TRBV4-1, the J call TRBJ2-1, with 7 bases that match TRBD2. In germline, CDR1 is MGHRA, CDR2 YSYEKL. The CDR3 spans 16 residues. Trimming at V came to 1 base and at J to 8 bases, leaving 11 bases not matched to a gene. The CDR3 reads CASSQVGLVGFYEQFF. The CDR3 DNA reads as TGCGCCAGCAGCCAAGTAGGACTAGTAGGTTTCTATGAGCAGTTCTTC.

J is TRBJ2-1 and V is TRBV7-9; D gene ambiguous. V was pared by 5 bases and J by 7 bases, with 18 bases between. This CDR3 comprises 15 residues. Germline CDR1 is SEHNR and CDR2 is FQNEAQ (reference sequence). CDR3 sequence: CASSTSGVGQNEQFF. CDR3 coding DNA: TGTGCCAGCAGCACTTCCGGCGTGGGCCAGAATGAGCAGTTCTTC.

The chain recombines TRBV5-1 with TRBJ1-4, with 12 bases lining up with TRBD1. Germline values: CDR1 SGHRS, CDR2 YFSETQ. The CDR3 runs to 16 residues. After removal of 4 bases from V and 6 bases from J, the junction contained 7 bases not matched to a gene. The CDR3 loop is CASSPGGTGGYEKLFF. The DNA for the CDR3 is TGCGCCAGCAGCCCCGGGGGGACAGGGGGCTATGAAAAACTGTTTTTT.

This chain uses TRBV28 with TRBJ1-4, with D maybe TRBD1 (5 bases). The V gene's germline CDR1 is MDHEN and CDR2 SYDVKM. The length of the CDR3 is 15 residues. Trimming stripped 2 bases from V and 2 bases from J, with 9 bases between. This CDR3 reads CASSLIGATNEKLFF. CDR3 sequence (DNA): TGTGCCAGCAGTTTAATAGGGGCCACTAATGAAAAACTGTTTTTT.

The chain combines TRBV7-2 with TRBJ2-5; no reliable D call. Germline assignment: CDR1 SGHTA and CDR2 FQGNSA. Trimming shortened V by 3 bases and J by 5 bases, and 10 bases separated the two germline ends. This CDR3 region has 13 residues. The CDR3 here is CASSFGEMETQYF. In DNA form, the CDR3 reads TGTGCCAGCAGCTTTGGAGAAATGGAGACCCAGTACTTC.

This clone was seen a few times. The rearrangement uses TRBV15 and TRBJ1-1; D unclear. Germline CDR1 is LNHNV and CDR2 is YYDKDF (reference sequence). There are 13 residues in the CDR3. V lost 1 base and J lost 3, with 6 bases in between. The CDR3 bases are TGTGCCACCAGCAGAGGACGGTACACTGAAGCTTTCTTT. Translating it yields CATSRGRYTEAFF.

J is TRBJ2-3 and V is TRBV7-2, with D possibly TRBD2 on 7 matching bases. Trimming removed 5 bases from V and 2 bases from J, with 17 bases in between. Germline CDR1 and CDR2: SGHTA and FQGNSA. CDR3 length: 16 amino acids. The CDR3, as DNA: TGTGCCAGCAGCGTTGGGGGGGCTGGAACCACAGATACGCAGTATTTT. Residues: CASSVGGAGTTDTQYF.

CDR3 region: CASSRAPESNQPQHF. The DNA for the CDR3 is TGTGCCAGCAGCCGAGCACCAGAGAGCAATCAGCCCCAGCATTTT. The chain has TRBV6-6 and TRBJ1-5; D ambiguous. Germline lookup yields CDR1 MNHNY and CDR2 SVGAGI (reference sequence). The V end lost 6 bases, the J end lost 1 base, and 13 bases lay between the germline ends. This CDR3 region has 15 residues.

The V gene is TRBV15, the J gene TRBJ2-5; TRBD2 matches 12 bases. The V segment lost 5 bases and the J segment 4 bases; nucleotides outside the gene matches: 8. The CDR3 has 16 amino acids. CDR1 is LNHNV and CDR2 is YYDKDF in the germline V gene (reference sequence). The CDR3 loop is CATSLRLAGVAETQYF. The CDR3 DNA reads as TGTGCCACCAGCTTACGACTAGCGGGAGTTGCAGAGACCCAGTACTTC.

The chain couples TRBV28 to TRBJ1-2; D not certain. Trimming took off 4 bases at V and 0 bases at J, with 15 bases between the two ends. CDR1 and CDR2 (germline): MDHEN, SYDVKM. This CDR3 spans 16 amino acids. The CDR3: CASSSAGKQANYGYTF. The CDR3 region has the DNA TGTGCCAGCAGTTCCGCAGGCAAGCAAGCTAACTATGGCTACACCTTC.

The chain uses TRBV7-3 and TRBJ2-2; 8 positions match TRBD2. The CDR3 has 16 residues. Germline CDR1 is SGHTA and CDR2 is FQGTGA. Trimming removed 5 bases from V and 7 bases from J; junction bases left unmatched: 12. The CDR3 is CASSPYPSGRGGELFF. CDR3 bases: TGTGCCAGCAGCCCTTACCCAAGCGGGAGAGGCGGGGAGCTGTTTTTT.

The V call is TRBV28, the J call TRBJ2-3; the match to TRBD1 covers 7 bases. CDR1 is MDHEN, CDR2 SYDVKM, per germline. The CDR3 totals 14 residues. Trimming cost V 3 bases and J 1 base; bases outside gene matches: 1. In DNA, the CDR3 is TGTGCCAGCAGTTTCGGGACAGGCACAGATACGCAGTATTTT. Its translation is CASSFGTGTDTQYF.

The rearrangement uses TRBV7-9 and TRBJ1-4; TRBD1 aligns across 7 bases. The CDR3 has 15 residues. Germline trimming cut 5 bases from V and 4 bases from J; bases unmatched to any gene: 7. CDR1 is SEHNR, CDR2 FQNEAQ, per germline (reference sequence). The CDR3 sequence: CASSRRDSLNEKLFF. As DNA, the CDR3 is TGTGCCAGCAGCCGCCGGGACAGCCTTAATGAAAAACTGTTTTTT.

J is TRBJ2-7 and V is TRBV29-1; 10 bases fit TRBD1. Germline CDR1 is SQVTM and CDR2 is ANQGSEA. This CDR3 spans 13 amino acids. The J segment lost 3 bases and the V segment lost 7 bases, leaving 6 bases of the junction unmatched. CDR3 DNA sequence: TGCAGCGGATTGACAGGGGGCAGCTACGAGCAGTACTTC. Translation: CSGLTGGSYEQYF.

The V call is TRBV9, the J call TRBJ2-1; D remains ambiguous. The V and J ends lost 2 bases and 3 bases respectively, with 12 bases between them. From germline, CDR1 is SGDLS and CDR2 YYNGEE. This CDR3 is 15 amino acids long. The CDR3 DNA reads TGTGCCAGCAGCGTGATAGCTACTGGCTACAATGAGCAGTTCTTC. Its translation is CASSVIATGYNEQFF.

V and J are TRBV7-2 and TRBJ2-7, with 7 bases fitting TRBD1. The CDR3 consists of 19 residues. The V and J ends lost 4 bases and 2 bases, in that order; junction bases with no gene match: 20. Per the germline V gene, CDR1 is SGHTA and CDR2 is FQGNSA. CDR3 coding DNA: TGTGCCAGCAGCTCCCCAAAGGGACAGACGAGGACCTACGCCTACGAGCAGTACTTC. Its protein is CASSSPKGQTRTYAYEQYF.

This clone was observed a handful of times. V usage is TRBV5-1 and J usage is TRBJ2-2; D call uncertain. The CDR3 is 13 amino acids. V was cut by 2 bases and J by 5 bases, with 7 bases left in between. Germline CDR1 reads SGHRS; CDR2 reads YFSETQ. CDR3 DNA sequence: TGCGCCAGCAGCTTCCAGAGGACCGGGGAGCTGTTTTTT. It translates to CASSFQRTGELFF.

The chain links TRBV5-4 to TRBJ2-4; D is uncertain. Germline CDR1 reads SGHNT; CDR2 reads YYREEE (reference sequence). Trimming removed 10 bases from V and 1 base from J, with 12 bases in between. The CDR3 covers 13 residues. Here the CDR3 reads CAFTSRAKNIQYF. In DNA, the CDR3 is TGTGCCTTCACTTCTCGGGCCAAAAACATTCAGTACTTC.

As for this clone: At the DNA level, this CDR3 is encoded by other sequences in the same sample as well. CDR3 residues: CAWSEQGNQPQHF. CDR3 coding DNA: TGTGCCTGGAGTGAACAGGGTAATCAGCCCCAGCATTTT. The rearrangement links TRBV30 to TRBJ1-5, with D maybe TRBD1 (6 bases). CDR1 is GTSNPN, CDR2 SVGIG, per germline (reference sequence). Trimming removed 1 base at V and 4 bases at J, with 8 bases between. The CDR3 runs to 13 residues.

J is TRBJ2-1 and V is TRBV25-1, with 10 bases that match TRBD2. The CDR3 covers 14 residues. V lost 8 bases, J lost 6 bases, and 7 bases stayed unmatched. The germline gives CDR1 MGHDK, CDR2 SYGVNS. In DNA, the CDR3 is TGTGCCAGCGGGGACCAGCGGGAGGGCAATGAGCAGTTCTTC. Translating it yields CASGDQREGNEQFF. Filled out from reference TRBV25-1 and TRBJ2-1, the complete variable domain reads EADIYQTPRYLVIGTGKKITLECSQTMGHDKMYWYQQDPGMELHLIHYSYGVNSTEKGDLSSESTVSRIRTEHFPLTLESARPSHTSQYLCASGDQREGNEQFFGPGTRLTVL.

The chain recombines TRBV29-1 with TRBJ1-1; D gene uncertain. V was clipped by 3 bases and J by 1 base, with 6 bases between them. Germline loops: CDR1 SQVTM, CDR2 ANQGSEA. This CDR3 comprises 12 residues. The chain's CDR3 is CSVDTENTEAFF. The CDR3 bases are TGCAGCGTTGATACGGAGAACACTGAAGCTTTCTTT. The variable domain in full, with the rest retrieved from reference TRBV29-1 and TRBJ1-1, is SAVISQKPSRDICQRGTSLTIQCQVDSQVTMMFWYRQQPGQSLTLIATANQGSEATYESGFVIDKFPISRPNLTFSTLTVSNMSPEDSSIYLCSVDTENTEAFFGQGTRLTVV.

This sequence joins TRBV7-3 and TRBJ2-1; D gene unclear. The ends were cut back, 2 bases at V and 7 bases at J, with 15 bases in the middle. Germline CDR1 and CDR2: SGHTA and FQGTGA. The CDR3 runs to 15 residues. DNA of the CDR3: TGTGCCAGCAGCTTAGATGGACCCTCGGGTAATGAGCAGTTCTTC. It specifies CASSLDGPSGNEQFF.